This T cell receptor beta chain originates from a study of T cell responses to AZD1222 COVID-19 vaccine. Libraries were prepared by immunoSEQ multiplex PCR; TCRdb keeps only in-frame clonotypes and omits some of them. Of 150,000 to 200,000 clones listed, around 90% were seen once; the top ten hold 2.6%. V shed 3 bases and J shed 2 bases, with 4 bases lying between them. The CDR3 loop spans 13 amino acids. V and J are TRBV12-3 or TRBV12-4 and TRBJ2-2, with D unclear. This TCR was sampled from an adult in good health. This specimen was peripheral blood, taken on day 0 of AZD1222 vaccination. This CDR3 reads CASSFRNTGELFF. Written as DNA, the CDR3 is TGTGCCAGCAGTTTCCGAAACACCGGGGAGCTGTTTTTT.